This entry lists 18 T cell receptor beta chains sequenced from one sample in a study of prognosis after radiotherapy for stage I lung cancer. The TCR beta CDR3 region was amplified from genomic DNA, with two rounds of multiplex PCR being used for the amplification. Gene-specific TRBV and TRBJ primers were used in PCR round one. TCRdb fed the multiplex PCR reads into MiXCR, producing one record per CDR3 protein. The repertoire holds approximately 25,000 distinct CDR3 sequences, with 46% as singletons. The material was PBMCs, obtained before or after stereotactic body radiation therapy (not recorded which). All receptors come from a donor aged 50 or older with non-small cell lung cancer.

By share, this clonotype counts as medium-sized (0.01 to 0.1%). This sequence joins TRBV28 and TRBJ2-7; possibly TRBD2 for D (5 bases). Germline V gene lookup returns CDR1 MDHEN and CDR2 SYDVKM. The CDR3 length is 12 residues. Trimming removed 6 bases at V and 12 bases at J, with 18 bases between. The CDR3, as DNA: TGTGCCAGCAGCCCCCCCGGGGTAGGAGCGTACTTC. It translates to CASSPPGVGAYF.

CDR3 in DNA: TGTGCCAGCAGTTTAGACAGGGTAGAGGAGCAGTTCTTC. Translating gives CASSLDRVEEQFF. The chain combines TRBV28 with TRBJ2-1, with 7 bases fitting TRBD1. CDR1 is MDHEN, CDR2 SYDVKM, per germline. Trimming at V came to 2 bases and at J to 10 bases, leaving 5 bases not matched to a gene. This CDR3 spans 13 amino acids.

The chain has TRBV3-1 and TRBJ1-1, with D possibly being TRBD1 (6 bases). V lost 4 bases to trimming and J lost 7 bases, with 7 bases between them. Germline-derived CDR1 and CDR2 are LGHDT and YNNKEL (reference sequence). The CDR3 extends over 11 amino acids. The CDR3 spells CASSLRGEAFF. CDR3 bases: TGTGCCAGCAGCCTCAGGGGTGAAGCTTTCTTT.

This clonotype has at least ten counts. The chain combines TRBV6-2 or TRBV6-3 with TRBJ2-5; D is ambiguous. Germline lookup yields CDR1 MNHEY and CDR2 SVGEGT. The CDR3 has 13 residues. The V end was cut by 2 bases, the J end by 1 base, with 5 bases between. CDR3 residues: CASSYTVQETQYF. The CDR3 coding sequence is TGTGCCAGCAGTTACACAGTCCAAGAGACCCAGTACTTC.

This clonotype was picked up a small number of times. One junction end disagrees with the germline gene, perhaps due to a read error. The chain recombines TRBV7-2 with TRBJ2-7, with a possible D match to TRBD2 (5 bases). The CDR3 totals 11 residues. CDR1 and CDR2 from the germline V gene are SGHTA and FQGNSA. CDR3 coding DNA: TGTGCCAGCAGCCTACCATGGGAGCAGCACTTC. As protein: CASSLPWEQHF. Based on the CDR3 plus reference TRBV7-2 and TRBJ2-7, the full variable domain is GAGVSQSPSNKVTEKGKDVELRCDPISGHTALYWYRQSLGQGLEFLIYFQGNSAPDKSGLPSDRFSAERTGGSVSTLTIQRTQQEDSAVYLCASSLPWEQHFGPGTRLTVT.

The rearrangement joins TRBV20-1 to TRBJ2-3; possible D gene TRBD2, 7 bases. The CDR3 length is 14 residues. CDR1 and CDR2 (germline): DFQATT, SNEGSKA (reference sequence). Trimming left V 2 bases short and J 5 bases short, with 14 bases between. The CDR3 DNA reads TGCAGTGCTAGATGGGGGGGGGGCAGAGATACGCAGTATTTT. Translating it yields CSARWGGGRDTQYF.

By sample share, this clonotype is medium-sized (0.01 to 0.1%). The V gene is TRBV6-2 or TRBV6-3, the J gene TRBJ1-6; D not certain. The CDR3 sequence is 17 residues long. From germline, CDR1 is MNHEY and CDR2 SVGEGT. The V and J ends lost 5 bases and 0 bases respectively, with 14 bases between them. CDR3 coding DNA: TGTGCCAGCAGTCCCCTTTACCCGAGCTCCTATAATTCACCCCTCCACTTT. The encoded protein is CASSPLYPSSYNSPLHF.

In its sample, this clonotype was seen a few times. The chain employs TRBV11-2 and TRBJ2-5; 8 nucleotides align to TRBD1. The CDR3 runs 16 residues. V shed 1 base, J shed 5 bases, and the junction held 9 bases outside the gene matches. Germline V gives CDR1 SGHAT, CDR2 FQNNGV. DNA for the CDR3: TGTGCCAGCAGCTTAGTTAGACAGGGGCCGGGGGAGACCCAGTACTTC. Protein: CASSLVRQGPGETQYF.

Concerning this clonotype itself: The junction and the germline gene differ at one end; a read error may be behind it. The rearrangement links TRBV2 to TRBJ2-1, with TRBD2 as a possible D gene (5 bases). The CDR3 consists of 11 residues. CDR1 is SNHLY, CDR2 FYNNEI, per germline. CDR3 sequence reads: CASIGESVQLF. The CDR3 region has the DNA TGTGCCAGCATTGGGGAGTCTGTGCAGCTCTTC.

About this clonotype itself: This likely reflects a read error, since a far larger clone is one base away. This rearrangement joins TRBV7-6 to TRBJ2-1, with a possible D match to TRBD2 (5 bases). Germline V CDR1 and CDR2: SGHVS, FNYEAQ. Trimming left V 6 bases short and J 0 bases short, with 18 bases between. The CDR3 consists of 17 residues. This CDR3 reads CASSSTSRGSSYNEQFF. The CDR3 nucleotides are TGTGCCAGCAGTTCCACATCTAGAGGGAGCTCCTACAATGAGCAGTTCTTC.

The chain links TRBV24-1 to TRBJ1-2; perhaps TRBD1 as D (5 bases). Per the germline V gene, CDR1 is KGHDR and CDR2 is SFDVKD. The CDR3 spans 13 residues. Trimming took 7 bases from V and 4 from J, leaving 12 bases between them. DNA for the CDR3: TGTGCCACCAGCGCGGGCGGGGGCTATGGCTACACCTTC. Residues: CATSAGGGYGYTF.

A few counts support this clonotype. A far larger clone is a single base away, which makes a read error likely. The V gene is TRBV6-4, the J gene TRBJ2-1, with a tentative D call TRBD2 (5 bases). V was cut by 5 bases and J by 7 bases, with 21 bases left in between. The length of the CDR3 is 16 residues. From germline, CDR1 is MRHNA and CDR2 SNTAGT. This chain's CDR3 is CASSTPGLGRFNEQFF. In DNA, the CDR3 is TGTGCCAGCAGTACCCCGGGATTGGGCAGATTTAATGAGCAGTTCTTC.

A word on this clonotype: The junction departs from germline at one end; a sequencing error may be responsible. This chain links TRBV6-1 with TRBJ2-1; no definite D call. Germline values: CDR1 MNHNS, CDR2 SASEGT. The CDR3 covers 13 residues. CDR3 coding DNA: TGTGCCAGCAGGCTACAGCGTACGAATGAGCAGTTCTTT. This sequence encodes CASRLQRTNEQFF.

In the case of this clonotype: Possible read error: a much larger clone is one base away. The chain links TRBV20-1 to TRBJ1-4; D not certain. The length of the CDR3 is 13 residues. CDR1 is DFQATT, CDR2 SNEGSKA, per germline (reference sequence). V was cut by 3 bases and J by 3 bases, with 8 bases left in between. CDR3 protein: CSARRWSNEKLFF. The CDR3 nucleotides read TGCAGTGCTAGGAGGTGGTCTAATGAAAAACTGTTTTTT.

V usage is TRBV11-3 and J usage is TRBJ2-5; 8 bases are shared with TRBD1. Germline CDR1 SGHNT, CDR2 YENEEA. The CDR3 has 16 residues. The V gene end was trimmed by 5 bases and the J gene end by 4 bases; junction bases not matched to a gene: 12. The DNA of the CDR3 is TGTGCCAGCAGCCCTGGACAGGGTGGTGTCCCAGAGACCCAGTACTTC. This sequence encodes CASSPGQGGVPETQYF.

This clonotype was recorded many times. The J gene is TRBJ2-4, the V gene TRBV19, with TRBD2 as a possible D gene (6 bases). CDR1 LNHDA and CDR2 SQIVND come from the germline V gene (reference sequence). This CDR3 has 14 residues. V was pared by 2 bases and J by 6 bases, with 11 bases between. CDR3 sequence: CASSITGVGNIQYF. The DNA of the CDR3 is TGTGCCAGTAGTATAACGGGAGTGGGAAACATTCAGTACTTC.

This clonotype was counted many times. Mismatch with germline at one junction end may stem from a read error. This chain uses TRBV7-9 with TRBJ2-7; TRBD1 aligns across 9 bases. CDR3 length: 14 amino acids. From germline, CDR1 is SEHNR and CDR2 FQNEAQ (reference sequence). CDR3 in amino acids: CASSQGGQGIIGDF. The CDR3 region has the DNA TGTGCCAGCAGCCAAGGGGGACAGGGTATTATTGGGGACTTC.

This clonotype was detected many times. V is TRBV5-6 and J is TRBJ2-3; D ambiguous. This CDR3 comprises 15 residues. Germline CDR1 is SGHDT and CDR2 is YYEEEE. Trimming pared 0 bases from V and 4 bases from J, leaving 12 bases between. The CDR3 region is CASSLAGASSDTQYF. The CDR3, as DNA: TGTGCCAGCAGCTTGGCCGGCGCTAGTTCAGATACGCAGTATTTT.